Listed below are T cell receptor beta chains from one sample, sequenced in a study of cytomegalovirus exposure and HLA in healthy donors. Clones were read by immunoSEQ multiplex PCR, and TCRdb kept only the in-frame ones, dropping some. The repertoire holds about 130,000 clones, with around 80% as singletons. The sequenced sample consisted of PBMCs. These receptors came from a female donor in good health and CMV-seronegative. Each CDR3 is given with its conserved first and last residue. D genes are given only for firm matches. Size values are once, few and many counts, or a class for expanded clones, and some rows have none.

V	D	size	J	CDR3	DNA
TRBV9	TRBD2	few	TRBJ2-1	CASSRASGRNEQFF	TGTGCCAGCAGTAGGGCTAGCGGGAGGAATGAGCAGTTCTTC
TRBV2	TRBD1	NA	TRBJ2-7	CASSGQGYEQYF	TGTGCCAGCAGCGGACAGGGCTACGAGCAGTACTTC
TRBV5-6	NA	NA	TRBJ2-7	CASSLGGDITYEQYF	TGTGCCAGCAGCTTAGGGGGGGACATCACCTACGAGCAGTACTTC
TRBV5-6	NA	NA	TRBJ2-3	CASSSGVGSDTQYF	TGTGCCAGCAGCTCCGGGGTAGGGTCGGATACGCAGTATTTT
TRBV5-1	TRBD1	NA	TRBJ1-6	CASSGGTGGGNSPLHF	TGCGCCAGCAGCGGCGGGACAGGGGGCGGGAATTCACCCCTCCACTTT
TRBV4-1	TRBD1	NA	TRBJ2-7	CASSHTAGTGAYEQYF	TGCGCCAGCAGCCACACAGCCGGGACAGGGGCCTACGAGCAGTACTTC
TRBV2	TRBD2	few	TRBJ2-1	CASSEARGLADNEQFF	TGTGCCAGCAGTGAAGCGCGTGGACTAGCGGACAATGAGCAGTTCTTC
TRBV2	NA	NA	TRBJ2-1	CASSDGLAGPSEQFF	TGTGCCAGCAGTGACGGGCTAGCTGGTCCCTCCGAGCAGTTCTTC
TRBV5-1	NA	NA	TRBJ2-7	CASPPAGKTWQYF	TGCGCCAGCCCCCCCGCAGGGAAAACTTGGCAGTACTTC
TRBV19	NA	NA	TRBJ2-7	CASRASEGVYEQYF	TGTGCCAGTAGGGCATCTGAAGGGGTTTACGAGCAGTACTTC
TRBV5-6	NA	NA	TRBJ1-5	CASSVAGWGQPQHF	TGTGCCAGCAGCGTAGCGGGGTGGGGTCAGCCCCAGCATTTT
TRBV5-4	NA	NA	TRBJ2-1	CASSFPIGQGSGNEQFF	TGTGCCAGCAGCTTTCCCATAGGGCAGGGGTCCGGCAATGAGCAGTTCTTC
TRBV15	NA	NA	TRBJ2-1	CATSRDSNSRQFF	TGTGCCACCAGCAGAGATTCCAACAGCAGGCAGTTCTTC
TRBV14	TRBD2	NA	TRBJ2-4	CASSYGLVGSQYF	TGTGCCAGCAGCTACGGACTAGTTGGCAGTCAGTACTTC
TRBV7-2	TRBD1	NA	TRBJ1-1	CASSARQGFAEAFF	TGTGCCAGCAGCGCACGACAGGGATTCGCTGAAGCTTTCTTT
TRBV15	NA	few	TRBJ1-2	CATSRANLQENYGYTF	TGTGCCACCAGCAGAGCCAATCTACAGGAAAACTATGGCTACACCTTC
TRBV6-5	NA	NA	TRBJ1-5	CASSVTVYSNQPQHF	TGTGCCAGCAGTGTGACAGTTTATAGCAATCAGCCCCAGCATTTT